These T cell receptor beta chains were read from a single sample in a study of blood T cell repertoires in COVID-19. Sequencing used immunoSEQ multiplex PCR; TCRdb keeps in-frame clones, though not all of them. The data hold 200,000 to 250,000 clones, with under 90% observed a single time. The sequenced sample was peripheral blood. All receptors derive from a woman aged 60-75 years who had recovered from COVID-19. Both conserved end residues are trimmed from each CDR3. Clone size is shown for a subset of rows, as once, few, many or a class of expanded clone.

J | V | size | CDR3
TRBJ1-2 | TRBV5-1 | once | ASSQAPNYGYT
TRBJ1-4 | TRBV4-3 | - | ASSHLSGDGTNEKLF
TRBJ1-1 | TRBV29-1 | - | SVETPQDRAGGTEAF
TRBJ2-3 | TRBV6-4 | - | ASRAGATDTQY
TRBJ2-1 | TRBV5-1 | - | ASSLGWGGPPYNEQF
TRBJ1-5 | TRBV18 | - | ASSAGTGAPQPQH
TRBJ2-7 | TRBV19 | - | ASTAGGDEQY
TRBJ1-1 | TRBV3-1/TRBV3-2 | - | ASSQDGGALGAF
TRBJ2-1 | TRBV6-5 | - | ASSSSSGGGYNEQF
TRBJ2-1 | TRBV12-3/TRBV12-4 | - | ASSPQNEQF
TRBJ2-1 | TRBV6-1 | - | ASSEVRGGRGEQF
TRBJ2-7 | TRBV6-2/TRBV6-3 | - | ASSRTGYPREQY
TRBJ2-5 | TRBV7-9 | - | ASSFRSGGTPEETQY
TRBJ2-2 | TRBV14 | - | ASSQEHPGDGELF
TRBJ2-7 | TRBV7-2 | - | ASSLVLASSPYEQY
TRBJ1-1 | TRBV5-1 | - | ASSSRGNQGGTEAF
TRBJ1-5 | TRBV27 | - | ASRQGGTNQPQH
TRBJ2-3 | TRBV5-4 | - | ASSLSSSSTDTQY
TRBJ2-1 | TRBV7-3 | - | ASSQGLAGGANEQF
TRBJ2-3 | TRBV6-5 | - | ASGLAGVEY
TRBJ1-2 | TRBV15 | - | ATSRQTGIYGYT
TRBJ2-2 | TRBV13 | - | ASSSQPGTGDDGELF
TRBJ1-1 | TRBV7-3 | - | ASSSSTNTEAF